The sequence of this T cell receptor beta chain was determined in a study of blood T cell repertoires in COVID-19. Study information: Acute and convalescent COVID-19 specimens originated in the United States, Italy and Spain. Sources were T cells, B-cell-depleted T cells, or PBMCs; the material itself was cDNA or gDNA.

In the study's own analysis: By means of reference gene primer amplification, nucleated cell counts were estimated. Produced via immunoSEQ multiplex PCR; TCRdb's table is partial and in-frame only. For V, J and clone size, that table is used; D and trimming come from the DNA. The sample consists of over 150,000 clones, just over 85% of them appearing once. The sequenced material came from peripheral blood. The origin of this receptor is a man between 50 and 59 years old with active or convalescent COVID-19.

CDR3 sequence reads: CATSEAGGPAKNIQYF. The CDR3 DNA follows: TGTGCCACCAGTGAGGCGGGAGGGCCGGCCAAAAACATTCAGTACTTC. The chain uses TRBV24-1 and TRBJ2-4, with TRBD2 matching 9 bases. The CDR3 is made up of 16 amino acids. Germline CDR1 KGHDR, CDR2 SFDVKD. J gave up 1 base and V 4 bases, and 4 bases lay outside the gene matches.